These T cell receptor beta chains were read from a single sample in a study of shared clonotypes between healthy human individuals. Profiled with immunoSEQ multiplex PCR; TCRdb holds only in-frame clones, not every one. This sample has around 1.1 million clones; approximately 75% occur once, and the top ten carry approximately 0.95%. Material for sequencing was memory CD4+ T cells from PBMCs. The receptors originated from a man younger than 35 in good health. Some clones in this sample may be carry-over from other donors' samples. CDR3s include the opening cysteine and the closing phenylalanine or tryptophan. D genes are given only for firm matches. The listing skips clone size in some rows; elsewhere it reads once, few, many or a size class.

16	TRBV5-1	-	TRBD2	TRBJ2-2	CASSLSLAGATGELFF	TGCGCCAGCAGCTTGTCTCTAGCGGGAGCCACCGGGGAGCTGTTTTTT
14	TRBV2	-	-	TRBJ1-5	CASSDGQGDQPQHF	TGTGCCAGCAGTGACGGGCAGGGCGATCAGCCCCAGCATTTT
14	TRBV11-2	once	-	TRBJ1-1	CASSPRGMSTEAFF	TGTGCCAGCAGCCCCAGGGGCATGAGCACTGAAGCTTTCTTT
15	TRBV5-1	few	TRBD1	TRBJ2-5	CASSLIPGQKETQYF	TGCGCCAGCAGCTTGATACCGGGACAGAAAGAGACCCAGTACTTC
15	TRBV4-1	-	-	TRBJ1-4	CASSQAEDRREKLFF	TGCGCCAGCAGCCAAGCGGAGGACAGACGAGAAAAACTGTTTTTT
15	TRBV28	-	TRBD2	TRBJ2-7	CASSEGLAGSYEQYF	TGTGCCAGCAGTGAAGGACTAGCGGGTTCCTACGAGCAGTACTTC
17	TRBV28	-	-	TRBJ1-4	CASSSNRGGMGDEKLFF	TGTGCCAGCAGTTCCAATCGAGGGGGGATGGGAGACGAAAAACTGTTTTTT
14	TRBV6-1	-	-	TRBJ2-7	CASRVTPSSYEQYF	TGTGCCAGCAGGGTAACCCCCAGCTCCTACGAGCAGTACTTC
14	TRBV6-5	-	-	TRBJ1-1	CASSYPDAGGTAFF	TGTGCCAGCAGTTACCCAGACGCCGGGGGCACGGCTTTCTTT
15	TRBV5-1	-	TRBD1	TRBJ2-7	CASSSTGQAIYEQYF	TGCGCCAGCAGCTCGACGGGACAGGCGATCTACGAGCAGTACTTC
14	TRBV6-5	-	-	TRBJ2-5	CASSSLTVGETQYF	TGTGCCAGCAGTTCCTTGACAGTCGGGGAGACCCAGTACTTC
15	TRBV2	-	TRBD2	TRBJ2-7	CASSAAGVRSYEQYF	TGTGCCAGCAGTGCAGCGGGAGTTAGGTCCTACGAGCAGTACTTC
14	TRBV18	-	-	TRBJ2-7	CASSPWDLSYEQYF	TGTGCCAGCTCACCTTGGGACCTCTCCTACGAGCAGTACTTC
13	TRBV21-1	-	-	TRBJ1-4	CASLPGGNEKLFF	TGTGCCAGCCTTCCGGGAGGTAATGAAAAACTGTTTTTT
14	TRBV18	-	TRBD2	TRBJ2-1	CASPPTGGYNEQFF	TGTGCCAGCCCCCCAACGGGGGGATACAATGAGCAGTTCTTC
16	TRBV6-6	few	TRBD2	TRBJ2-3	CASSYEAGASTDTQYF	TGTGCCAGCAGTTACGAGGCGGGAGCTAGCACAGATACGCAGTATTTT